The 12 T cell receptor beta chains in this list originate from one sample, sequenced in a study of T cells of healthy individuals. TCRdb re-called the 5' RACE reads through MiXCR, storing one row per CDR3 protein. This repertoire shows tens of thousands of distinct CDR3 sequences, around 15% found once; its top ten account for about 4.7%. Receptors originate from a human donor in good health.

This clonotype was seen repeatedly, ten times or more. The J gene is TRBJ2-7, the V gene TRBV25-1; D is ambiguous. V was shortened by 2 bases and J by 5 bases, with 4 bases between the two germline ends. The CDR3 loop spans 11 amino acids. The germline CDR1 and CDR2 sequences are MGHDK and SYGVNS. In nucleotides, the CDR3 is TGTGCCAGCAGTGAAAGGGACGAGCAGTACTTC. Translation gives CASSERDEQYF.

This clonotype has at least ten counts. The chain employs TRBV20-1 and TRBJ2-1; TRBD1 might be the D (6 bases). Trimming left V 2 bases short and J 7 bases short, with 15 bases between. CDR1 and CDR2 (germline): DFQATT, SNEGSKA (reference sequence). CDR3 length: 14 residues. The CDR3 here is CSARQDRSGNEQFF. The CDR3 bases are TGCAGTGCTAGACAGGACAGAAGCGGTAATGAGCAGTTCTTC.

This clonotype was seen a few times. J is TRBJ1-2 and V is TRBV20-1, with 7 bases aligning to TRBD1. The V and J ends lost 4 bases and 3 bases, in that order; junction bases with no gene match: 8. This CDR3 region has 14 residues. The germline gives CDR1 DFQATT, CDR2 SNEGSKA (reference sequence). Written as DNA, the CDR3 is TGCAGTGCTACTCAGGGGGGACTTTACTATGGCTACACCTTC. Translation gives CSATQGGLYYGYTF.

This rearrangement joins TRBV11-1 to TRBJ1-6; the D is unclear. This CDR3 comprises 14 residues. In germline, CDR1 is SGHAT, CDR2 FQDESV (reference sequence). Between the trimmed V and J ends, which lost 2 bases and 3 bases, there was a span of 5 bases. Here the CDR3 reads CASSLYSYNSPLHF. In nucleotides, the CDR3 is TGTGCCAGCAGCTTATACAGCTATAATTCACCCCTCCACTTT. Drawing the rest from reference TRBV11-1 and TRBJ1-6, the complete variable domain is EAEVAQSPRYKITEKSQAVAFWCDPISGHATLYWYRQILGQGPELLVQFQDESVVDDSQLPKDRFSAERLKGVDSTLKIQPAELGDSAMYLCASSLYSYNSPLHFGNGTRLTVT.

This clonotype was detected many times. The V call is TRBV3-1, the J call TRBJ2-7; D call uncertain. Trimming left V 4 bases short and J 2 bases short, with 12 bases between. Germline CDR1 LGHDT, CDR2 YNNKEL (reference sequence). CDR3 size: 14 residues. CDR3 loop: CASSRMQSTYEQYF. The CDR3, as DNA: TGTGCCAGCAGCCGGATGCAATCGACCTACGAGCAGTACTTC.

In this sample, this clonotype turned up a few times. The rearrangement uses TRBV7-6 and TRBJ2-5; tentatively, D is TRBD1 (6 bases). Germline CDR1 and CDR2: SGHVS and FNYEAQ. Trimming stripped 1 base from V and 7 bases from J, with 7 bases between. This CDR3 contains 12 residues. CDR3 DNA: TGTGCCAGCAGCTTAGGAGGGGGGACCCAGTACTTC. It specifies CASSLGGGTQYF.

In its sample, this clonotype was seen many times. The chain joins TRBV20-1 to TRBJ2-5; weak D call: TRBD2 (5 bases). Trimming removed 1 base at V and 0 bases at J, with 6 bases between. CDR3 length: 13 amino acids. Germline-derived CDR1 and CDR2 are DFQATT and SNEGSKA (reference sequence). CDR3: CSARGGYQETQYF. For the CDR3, the DNA is TGCAGTGCTAGAGGAGGGTACCAAGAGACCCAGTACTTC.

The rearrangement links TRBV20-1 to TRBJ1-6; TRBD1 matches at 8 bases. The germline V gene has CDR1 DFQATT and CDR2 SNEGSKA (reference sequence). The CDR3 loop spans 13 amino acids. The trim removed 6 bases at V and 11 bases at J, leaving 9 bases unmatched. CDR3 bases: TGCAGTGCCCCACAGGGGGAGAGGGCACCCCTCCACTTT. It yields the protein CSAPQGERAPLHF.

This clonotype was observed many times. The rearrangement joins TRBV20-1 to TRBJ2-2, with TRBD2 matching over 11 bases. The CDR3 extends over 16 amino acids. V gave up 3 bases and J gave up 2 bases; unmatched junction bases: 5. Germline lookup yields CDR1 DFQATT and CDR2 SNEGSKA (reference sequence). The chain's CDR3 is CSASLTSGANTGELFF. In DNA form, the CDR3 reads TGCAGTGCTAGCCTGACTAGCGGGGCAAACACCGGGGAGCTGTTTTTT.

The V and J genes are TRBV28 and TRBJ2-3; 10 bases are a match to TRBD1. V shed 7 bases and J 4 bases; nucleotides not matched to a gene: 8. The CDR3 loop spans 15 amino acids. CDR1 is MDHEN, CDR2 SYDVKM, per germline. CDR3 bases: TGTGCCAGCACCTTGGGGGACAGGGGTTCAGATACGCAGTATTTT. It encodes CASTLGDRGSDTQYF.

This rearrangement joins TRBV5-1 to TRBJ2-2; 8 bases match TRBD1. J gave up 6 bases and V 7 bases, and 8 bases lay outside the gene matches. The CDR3 totals 14 residues. In germline, CDR1 is SGHRS, CDR2 YFSETQ. The CDR3 DNA is TGCGCCAGCGGACAGGGAGGACCCCCCGGGGAGCTGTTTTTT. Translating it yields CASGQGGPPGELFF.

This clonotype occurred many times. The genes are TRBV20-1 and TRBJ2-7, with D perhaps TRBD1 (5 bases). The CDR3 has 14 residues. Looked up from germline, CDR1 is DFQATT and CDR2 is SNEGSKA (reference sequence). Trimming pared 0 bases from V and 2 bases from J, leaving 11 bases between. The CDR3 bases are TGCAGTGCTAGAGAGGGGCGAGAGCCCTACGAGCAGTACTTC. This encodes CSAREGREPYEQYF.